Listed below are T cell receptor beta chains from one sample, sequenced in a study of T cells after posttransplantation cyclophosphamide. Data came from immunoSEQ multiplex PCR; TCRdb stores just in-frame clones and leaves some out. This table has fewer than 60,000 clones, roughly 94% appearing once. The sample was PBMCs. These receptors were collected from a woman younger than 45 in good health and a related stem cell transplant donor. Both conserved end residues are part of each CDR3. Rows give clone size only sometimes, using once, few, many, or a class for an expanded clone.

j_call v_call clone_size cdr3_aa
TRBJ2-7 TRBV7-9 once CASSPRDRVPEQYF
TRBJ2-1 TRBV11-1 . CASSSLAGGHEQFF
TRBJ2-7 TRBV12-5 once CASGFPGTGKGLEQYF
TRBJ1-5 TRBV19 . CASARSDQPQHF
TRBJ2-7 TRBV28 . CASNEEGGGVGYEQYF
TRBJ2-5 TRBV10-3 . CAINQGLGQETQYF
TRBJ1-1 TRBV6-5 . CASSYSYRNTEAFF
TRBJ1-1 TRBV16 . CASSPTANTEAFF
TRBJ2-1 TRBV9 . CASSVDSSGGKVNNEQFF
TRBJ2-7 TRBV11-2 . CASSLGPTGYEQYF
TRBJ2-7 TRBV6-6 . CASSKPPGQGFEQYF
TRBJ1-1 TRBV18 . CASSPLSGQVNTEAFF
TRBJ1-2 TRBV11-2 . CASAVPGAGYGYTF
TRBJ1-6 TRBV4-1 once CASSQTGASPLHF
TRBJ2-1 TRBV11-3 . CASSLEGHYNEQFF
TRBJ2-7 TRBV10-2 . CASIQPGSSYEQYF
TRBJ2-1 TRBV6-6 . CASRPPGQGFNEQFF
TRBJ1-1 TRBV5-1 . CASSFLVSGQGGTEAFF
TRBJ2-6 TRBV30 . CAWFRDRGITGANVLTF
TRBJ2-3 TRBV28 . CASKAGGHSDTQYF